The 20 T cell receptor beta chains reported below all come from one sample, sequenced in a study of breast tumors, draining lymph nodes, adjacent tissues. Axillary draining lymph nodes of breast cancer patients supplied the node samples. A single record per CDR3 protein comes from TCRdb applying MiXCR to the multiplex PCR reads. The data show some 130,000 distinct CDR3 sequences, just under 20% seen once. Sequenced material: axillary lymph node tissue. The receptors were sampled from a female donor with breast cancer. Some clones in this sample may be carry-over from other donors' samples.

A word on this clonotype: A much bigger clone sits one base away, suggesting this may be a read error. The CDR3 end shows no conserved phenylalanine or tryptophan, and so a read error is likely. V is TRBV20-1 and J is TRBJ2-2, with 8 bases matching TRBD1. Germline V gene sequence: CDR1 DFQATT, CDR2 SNEGSKA (reference sequence). The CDR3 is made up of 16 amino acids. V gave up 2 bases and J gave up 6 bases; unmatched junction bases: 11. CDR3 sequence: CSARPVAGGFSGELFV. DNA for the CDR3: TGCAGTGCTAGACCGGTGGCAGGGGGCTTTTCCGGGGAGCTGTTTGTT.

A note on this clonotype: This may be a read error: a much more frequent sequence differs by one nucleotide. The rearrangement uses TRBV11-3 and TRBJ2-3; a possible D gene is TRBD2 (6 bases). The V gene's germline CDR1 is SGHNT and CDR2 YENEEA. The V and J ends lost 7 bases and 4 bases respectively, with 12 bases between them. This CDR3 region has 13 residues. The CDR3 sequence: CASNSSGADTQYF. As DNA, the CDR3 is TGTGCCAGCAACTCGTCGGGGGCAGATACGCAGTATTTT.

This rearrangement joins TRBV10-3 to TRBJ1-1, with TRBD1 identical over 9 bases. The germline CDR1 and CDR2 sequences are ENHRY and SYGVKD. This CDR3 region has 14 residues. The V segment lost 8 bases and the J segment 1 base; nucleotides outside the gene matches: 5. CDR3 sequence (DNA): TGTGCCATCCGGGGGGACAGGGCGAACACTGAAGCTTTCTTT. Translation gives CAIRGDRANTEAFF.

The chain uses TRBV6-1 and TRBJ2-3; D may be TRBD1 or TRBD2 (5 bases each). Germline V gene lookup returns CDR1 MNHNS and CDR2 SASEGT. V lost 7 bases, J lost 0 bases, and 14 bases lay in between. This CDR3 spans 15 amino acids. The DNA of the CDR3 is TGTGCCAGCACTCTGAGCTGGGACAGCACAGATACGCAGTATTTT. It is translated as CASTLSWDSTDTQYF.

This clonotype was detected ten times or more. The chain has TRBV12-3 or TRBV12-4 and TRBJ1-6, with D hard to call. V shed 7 bases and J shed 6 bases, with 13 bases lying between them. The CDR3 is 14 amino acids. The CDR3 loop is CASKSELGNSPLHF. CDR3 nucleotide sequence: TGTGCCAGCAAGTCTGAGCTTGGTAATTCACCCCTCCACTTT.

This clonotype was observed at least ten times. The rearrangement links TRBV19 to TRBJ1-5; D gene uncertain. V was shortened by 2 bases and J by 5 bases, with 13 bases between the two germline ends. The V gene's germline CDR1 is LNHDA and CDR2 SQIVND (reference sequence). The CDR3 is 15 amino acids. As DNA, the CDR3 is TGTGCCAGTAGTATATCCCCGGGCGGGGATCAGCCCCAGCATTTT. Its protein product is CASSISPGGDQPQHF.

This clonotype showed up many times. The rearrangement uses TRBV5-1 and TRBJ2-1, with 7 bases matching TRBD2. Trimming took 2 bases from V and 9 from J; bases not matched to a gene: 11. Germline V gives CDR1 SGHRS, CDR2 YFSETQ. The CDR3 consists of 15 residues. The CDR3 reads CASSFSQLGGGEQFF. CDR3 DNA sequence: TGCGCCAGCAGCTTTAGCCAATTAGGCGGGGGTGAGCAGTTCTTC.

There are many counts of this clonotype. The chain uses TRBV9 and TRBJ2-3; 14 bases line up with TRBD2. CDR1 SGDLS and CDR2 YYNGEE come from the germline V gene. Germline trimming cut 3 bases from V and 4 bases from J; bases unmatched to any gene: 10. This CDR3 has 18 residues. The CDR3 bases are TGTGCCAGCAGCGGACAAAGACTAGCGGGAGGGCAAGCAGATACGCAGTATTTT. Translation gives CASSGQRLAGGQADTQYF.

At least ten counts were recorded for this clonotype. V gene TRBV2 combines with J gene TRBJ1-6; 7 bases agree with TRBD1. The CDR3 contains 18 residues. Trimming cost V 5 bases and J 0 bases; bases outside gene matches: 10. Germline V gene sequence: CDR1 SNHLY, CDR2 FYNNEI. The DNA of the CDR3 is TGTGCCAGCAGTTGGGGTGGGGGACAGAGCTCCTATAATTCACCCCTCCACTTT. This gives the protein CASSWGGGQSSYNSPLHF.

A few counts support this clonotype. V is TRBV3-1 and J is TRBJ2-5, with 7 bases aligning to TRBD1. Looked up from germline, CDR1 is LGHDT and CDR2 is YNNKEL (reference sequence). V was pared by 1 base and J by 6 bases, with 8 bases of the junction left unmatched. The CDR3 sequence is 15 residues long. CDR3: CASSQGGQATKTQYF. DNA for the CDR3: TGTGCCAGCAGCCAAGGAGGACAGGCTACGAAGACCCAGTACTTC.

Many counts were recorded for this clonotype. This rearrangement joins TRBV10-3 to TRBJ2-5; 8 positions match TRBD2. The CDR3 extends over 15 amino acids. J lost 3 bases, V lost 4 bases, and 7 bases had no gene match. The V gene's germline CDR1 is ENHRY and CDR2 SYGVKD. This CDR3 reads CAISGGGTRKETQYF. The CDR3 region has the DNA TGTGCCATCAGTGGAGGCGGGACTAGAAAAGAGACCCAGTACTTC.

Ten or more counts support this clonotype. The rearrangement joins TRBV11-2 to TRBJ1-6; 9 bases are shared with TRBD1. V gave up 3 bases and J gave up 15 bases; unmatched junction bases: 9. This CDR3 is 14 amino acids long. Germline-derived CDR1 and CDR2 are SGHAT and FQNNGV. CDR3 DNA: TGTGCCAGCAGCTTTTACGGGACAGGGAATCTCCTCCACTTT. This sequence encodes CASSFYGTGNLLHF.

For this clonotype: A read error may explain this, as a much larger clone is one base away. This sequence joins TRBV6-5 and TRBJ2-6; D possibly uses TRBD1 or TRBD2 (5 bases each). The CDR3 length is 17 residues. Looked up from germline, CDR1 is MNHEY and CDR2 is SVGAGI. The CDR3 here is CATLRDAPISGANALTF. The DNA for the CDR3 is TGTGCCACGCTACGGGACGCGCCCATTTCTGGGGCCAACGCCCTGACTTTC.

The gene calls are TRBV20-1 and TRBJ2-4; 7 bases match TRBD2. The V gene's germline CDR1 is DFQATT and CDR2 SNEGSKA (reference sequence). The CDR3 covers 13 residues. J gave up 5 bases and V 6 bases, and 7 bases lay outside the gene matches. The CDR3 spells CSAGGRKENIQYF. The CDR3 coding sequence is TGCAGTGCGGGAGGGCGGAAGGAAAACATTCAGTACTTC.

The table lists this clonotype with many counts. The chain recombines TRBV10-3 with TRBJ2-5; the match to TRBD1 covers 8 bases. CDR1 ENHRY and CDR2 SYGVKD come from the germline V gene. The J segment lost 2 bases and the V segment lost 1 base, leaving 3 bases of the junction unmatched. The CDR3 extends over 15 amino acids. CDR3 coding DNA: TGTGCCATCAGTGAGTATGGGACAGGACAAGAGACCCAGTACTTC. Amino acid sequence: CAISEYGTGQETQYF.

The chain joins TRBV28 to TRBJ1-2; D is ambiguous. Germline assignment: CDR1 MDHEN and CDR2 SYDVKM. The CDR3 totals 13 residues. V was clipped by 3 bases and J by 2 bases, with 7 bases between them. The DNA for the CDR3 is TGTGCCAGCAGTTTGCTAGAGAACTATGGCTACACCTTC. Translated: CASSLLENYGYTF.

This clonotype was recorded many times. This chain connects TRBV20-1 to TRBJ2-1, with D maybe TRBD2 (6 bases). The V and J ends lost 4 bases and 5 bases respectively, with 15 bases between them. The CDR3 covers 14 residues. Germline CDR1 is DFQATT and CDR2 is SNEGSKA (reference sequence). The DNA for the CDR3 is TGCAGTGCTATCACGGTATGGGGGGACAATGAGCAGTTCTTC. Encoded protein: CSAITVWGDNEQFF.

This clonotype was counted ten times or more. V gene TRBV5-4 combines with J gene TRBJ2-7; D is ambiguous. V shed 1 base and J shed 2 bases, with 10 bases lying between them. Germline assignment: CDR1 SGHNT and CDR2 YYREEE (reference sequence). The length of the CDR3 is 14 residues. The CDR3 loop reads CASSLSLGAYEQYF. DNA of the CDR3: TGTGCCAGCAGCTTGTCCCTCGGAGCCTACGAGCAGTACTTC.

This clonotype was detected many times. The J gene is TRBJ2-2, the V gene TRBV20-1, with D hard to call. Deletions cut 7 bases from V and 0 bases from J, with 9 bases between. The CDR3 consists of 13 residues. Germline V gene lookup returns CDR1 DFQATT and CDR2 SNEGSKA (reference sequence). The CDR3 coding sequence is TGCAGTGTAGTTTTTACGAACACCGGGGAGCTGTTTTTT. This sequence encodes CSVVFTNTGELFF.

Ten or more counts support this clonotype. This chain uses TRBV5-1 with TRBJ2-7, with D possibly called TRBD1 or TRBD2 (5 bases each). Germline CDR1 is SGHRS and CDR2 is YFSETQ. The CDR3 runs 15 residues. Deletions cut 0 bases from V and 0 bases from J, with 10 bases between. The CDR3 coding sequence is TGCGCCAGCAGCTTGGACGGGACCCCCTCCTACGAGCAGTACTTC. Translation: CASSLDGTPSYEQYF.